This TCR beta chain was identified in a study of spatial heterogeneity in lung cancer (dated by TCRdb to between 2018 and 2021). With regard to the full study: Beta-chain transcripts were consistently detected in greater numbers than alpha-chain transcripts, which likely reflected higher beta-chain transcript abundance. In the raw uncorrected reads, each unique combination of TCR and UMI appeared on average more than ten times. The study quantitatively compared TCR alpha and beta repertoires across multiple tumor regions, matched nontumor lung and blood in non-small cell lung cancer. Nonsynonymous mutation counts, determined by whole-exome sequencing of tumor tissue, were related to features of the TCR repertoire. At surgery, hundreds of tumor regions, approximately 64 matched nontumor lung samples and 56 PBMC samples were TCR-sequenced for both alpha and beta chains. Points the paper makes about the study in general: Ubiquitous expanded tumor TCRs were detected in blood more often at tumor resection than at routine follow-up. Confirming at a functional level the hypothesis that regional TCRs recognize regional mutations was considered to require additional single-cell paired TCR alpha and beta sequencing.

This specimen's time point label, per the study, means: sample taken at primary tumor resection. For TCR sequencing, whole RNA was extracted from tumor and nontumor lung tissue, or from cryopreserved PBMC samples, and no cell sorting was done. The donors were 65 to 90 patients from the lung TRACERx cohort who had early-stage, untreated non-small cell lung cancer. Only patients with enough RNA available from two or more tumor regions were chosen for TCR sequencing. The CDR3 contains 16 residues, cysteine and phenylalanine counted. Of the read, only the CDR3 DNA is kept; its 48 bases are in frame from base 1. Ends trimmed: V by 6 bases, J by 5 bases; bases unmatched to a gene: 12. The receptor library was made with 5' RACE. Instrument used: NextSeq 500. In the TCR library protocol, a unique molecular identifier was attached to each TCR cDNA molecule so that PCR and sequencing errors could be corrected. The authors' analysis ran thus. TCR identification, UMI-based error correction and CDR3 extraction were performed with Decombinator tools. Expanded TCRs were defined as those above a frequency of 2 per 1,000, corresponding to the top 1% of the tumor frequency distribution. Renyi diversity was calculated using the R vegan package after each repertoire was subsampled 100 times to 5,000 TCRs. CDR3 similarity networks were built from amino acid triplet string-kernel similarity, connecting CDR3s with pairwise similarity above 0.82. The public reads were run again by TCRdb, first through fastp at Q25 and then through MiXCR, and only productive beta chains were kept. CDR3 protein sequences are deduplicated, and each keeps its most common genes and DNA. The V and J calls, along with clone size, are taken from TCRdb and not from the paper's own processing. This sample is represented by 40,000 to 45,000 distinct CDR3 sequences; approximately 6.9% of them were singletons. The top ten clonotypes cover roughly 45% of the sample.

This clonotype was observed a handful of times. Its antigen specificity is not known. It has no much larger one-base neighbor in the sample; base qualities were not kept. The chain was built from TRBV12-3 or TRBV12-4 and TRBJ2-1, with 8 bases in between that match TRBD2. The clonotype originates from a female donor with early-stage non-small cell lung cancer. The specimen was PBMCs, collected at surgery. In nucleotides, the sequence is TGTGCCAGCAGCCGTCGGGAGCGGGGGATTGACAATGAGCAGTTCTTC. It translates to CASSRRERGIDNEQFF.